This T cell receptor (beta chain) was recovered during a study of blood T cells in healthy people across ages. It was with a sample-barcoded 5' primer and a J-beta primer mix that a second PCR of roughly 6 to 12 cycles was run. Every cDNA molecule carried a tag from a template-switch adaptor bearing 12 random nucleotides. TCRdb processed the 5' RACE reads anew with MiXCR; each CDR3 protein has one entry. The table has over 1.5 million distinct CDR3 sequences, just under 50% seen once. CDR1 and CDR2 from the germline V gene are SGHAT and FQNNGV. Trimming cost V 4 bases and J 1 base, with 19 bases left between them. The CDR3 length is 17 residues. There were healthy Caucasian individuals from Russia, aged roughly 6 to 100, serving as donors. The study isolated at least 6 million PBMCs from each sample.

The source of this sequence is a middle-aged woman in good health. Sample: blood. The rearrangement links TRBV11-2 to TRBJ1-2; a weak D match, TRBD1 (5 bases). CDR3 protein: CASSSIRQNRINYGYTF. DNA for the CDR3: TGTGCCAGCAGCTCTATTAGACAGAATAGGATTAACTATGGCTACACCTTC.